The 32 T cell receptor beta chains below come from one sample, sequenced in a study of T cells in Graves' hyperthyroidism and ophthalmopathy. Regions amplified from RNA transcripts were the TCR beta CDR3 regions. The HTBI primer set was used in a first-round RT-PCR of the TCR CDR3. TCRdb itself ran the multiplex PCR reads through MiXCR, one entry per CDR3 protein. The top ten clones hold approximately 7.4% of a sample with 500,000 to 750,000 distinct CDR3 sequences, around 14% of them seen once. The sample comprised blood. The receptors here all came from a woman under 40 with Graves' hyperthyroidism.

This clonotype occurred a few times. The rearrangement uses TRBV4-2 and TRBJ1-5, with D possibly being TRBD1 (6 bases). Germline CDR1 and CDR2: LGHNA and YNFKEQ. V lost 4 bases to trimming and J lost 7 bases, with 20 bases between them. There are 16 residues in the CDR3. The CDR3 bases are TGTGCCAGCAGCCCCACTCACAGCGGAGGGGGACAGCCCCAGCATTTT. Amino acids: CASSPTHSGGGQPQHF.

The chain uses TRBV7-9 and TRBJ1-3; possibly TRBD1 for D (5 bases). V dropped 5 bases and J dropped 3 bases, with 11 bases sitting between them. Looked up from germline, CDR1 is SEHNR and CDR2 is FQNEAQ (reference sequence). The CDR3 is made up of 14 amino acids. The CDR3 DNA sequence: TGTGCCAGCAGCGCCCAGGGTGTTGGAAACACCATATATTTT. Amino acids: CASSAQGVGNTIYF.

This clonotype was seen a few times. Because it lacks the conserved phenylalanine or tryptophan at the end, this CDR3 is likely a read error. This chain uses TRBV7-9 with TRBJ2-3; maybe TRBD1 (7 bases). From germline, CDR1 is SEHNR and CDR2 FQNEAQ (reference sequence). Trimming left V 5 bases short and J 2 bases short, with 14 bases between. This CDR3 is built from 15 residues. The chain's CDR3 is CASSPRRGLTDTQYS. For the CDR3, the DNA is TGTGCCAGCAGCCCCCGGAGGGGGCTCACAGATACGCAGTATTCT.

The CDR3 DNA is TGTGCCACCAGCAGAGTCGAGCGGAGGGTGATGAACACCGGGGAGCTGTTTTTT. Translating gives CATSRVERRVMNTGELFF. This chain joins TRBV15 and TRBJ2-2, with a weak D call TRBD2 (6 bases). The CDR3 length is 18 residues. CDR1 is LNHNV and CDR2 is YYDKDF in the germline V gene (reference sequence). Trimming shortened V by 1 base and J by 1 base, and 16 bases separated the two germline ends.

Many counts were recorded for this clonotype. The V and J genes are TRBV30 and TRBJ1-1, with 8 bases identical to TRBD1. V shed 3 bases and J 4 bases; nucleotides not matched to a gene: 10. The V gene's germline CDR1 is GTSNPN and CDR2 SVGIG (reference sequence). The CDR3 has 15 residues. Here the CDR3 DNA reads TGTGCCTGGAGAGCTGACGACAGGGGCTTCACTGAAGCTTTCTTT. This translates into CAWRADDRGFTEAFF.

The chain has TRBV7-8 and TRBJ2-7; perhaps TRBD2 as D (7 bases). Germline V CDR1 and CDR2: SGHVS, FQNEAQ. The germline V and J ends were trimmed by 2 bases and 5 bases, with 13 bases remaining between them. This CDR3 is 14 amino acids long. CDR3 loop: CASSLRGAEHEQYF. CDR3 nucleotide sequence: TGTGCCAGCAGCTTACGGGGGGCGGAACACGAGCAGTACTTC.

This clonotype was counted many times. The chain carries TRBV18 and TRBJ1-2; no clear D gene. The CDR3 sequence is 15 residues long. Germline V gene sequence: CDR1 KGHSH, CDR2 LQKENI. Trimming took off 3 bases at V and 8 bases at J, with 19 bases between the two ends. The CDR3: CASSPIRRGISGYTF. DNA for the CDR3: TGTGCCAGCTCACCCATACGTCGGGGAATCAGCGGCTACACCTTC.

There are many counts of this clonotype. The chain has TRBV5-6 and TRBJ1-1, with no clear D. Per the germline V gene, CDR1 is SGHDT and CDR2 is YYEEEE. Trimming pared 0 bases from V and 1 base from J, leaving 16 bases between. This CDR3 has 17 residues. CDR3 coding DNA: TGTGCCAGCAGCTTGGGGTATCCGGTTGAAGGGAACACTGAAGCTTTCTTT. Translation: CASSLGYPVEGNTEAFF.

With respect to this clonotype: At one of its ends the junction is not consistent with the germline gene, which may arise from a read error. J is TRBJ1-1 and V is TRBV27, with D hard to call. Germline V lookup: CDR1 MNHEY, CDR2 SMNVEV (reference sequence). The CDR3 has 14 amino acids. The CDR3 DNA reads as TGTGCCAGCAGGCCGACCGGGTCAAACACTGAAGCTCTCTTT. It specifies CASRPTGSNTEALF.

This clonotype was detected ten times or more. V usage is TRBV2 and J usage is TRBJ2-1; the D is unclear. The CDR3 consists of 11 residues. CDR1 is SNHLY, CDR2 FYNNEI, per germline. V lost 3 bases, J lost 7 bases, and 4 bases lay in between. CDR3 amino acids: CASSDFNEQFF. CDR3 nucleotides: TGTGCCAGCAGTGACTTTAATGAGCAGTTCTTC.

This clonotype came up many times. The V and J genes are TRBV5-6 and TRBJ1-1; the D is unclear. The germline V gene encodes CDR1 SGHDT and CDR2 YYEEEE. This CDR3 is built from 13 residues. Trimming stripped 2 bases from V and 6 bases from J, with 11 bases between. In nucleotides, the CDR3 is TGTGCCAGCAGCTTTAGGCAGTGGGCTGAAGCTTTCTTT. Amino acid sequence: CASSFRQWAEAFF.

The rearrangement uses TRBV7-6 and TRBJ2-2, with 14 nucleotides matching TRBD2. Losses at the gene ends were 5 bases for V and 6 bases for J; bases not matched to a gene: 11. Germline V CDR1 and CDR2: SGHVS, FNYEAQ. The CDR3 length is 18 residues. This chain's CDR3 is CASSPHPGLAGAPGELFF. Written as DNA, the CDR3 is TGTGCCAGCAGCCCTCATCCGGGACTAGCGGGAGCCCCCGGGGAGCTGTTTTTT.

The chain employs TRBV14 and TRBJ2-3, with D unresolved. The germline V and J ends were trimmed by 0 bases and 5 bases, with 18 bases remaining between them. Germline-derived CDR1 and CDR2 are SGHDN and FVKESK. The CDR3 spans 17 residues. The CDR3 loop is CASSQDQPSFSGDTQYF. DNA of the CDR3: TGTGCCAGCAGCCAAGACCAGCCTTCTTTTTCGGGAGATACGCAGTATTTT.

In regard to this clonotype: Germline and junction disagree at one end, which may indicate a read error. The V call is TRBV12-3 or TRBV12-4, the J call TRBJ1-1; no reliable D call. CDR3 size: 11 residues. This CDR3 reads CASSSRQASLF. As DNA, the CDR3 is TGTGCCAGCAGTTCCAGGCAGGCATCTCTCTTT.

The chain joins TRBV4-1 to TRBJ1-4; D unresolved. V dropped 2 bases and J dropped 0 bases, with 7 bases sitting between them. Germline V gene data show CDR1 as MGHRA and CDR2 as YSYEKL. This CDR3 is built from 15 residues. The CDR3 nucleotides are TGCGCCAGCAGCCAATTTTTATCAACTAATGAAAAACTGTTTTTT. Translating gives CASSQFLSTNEKLFF.

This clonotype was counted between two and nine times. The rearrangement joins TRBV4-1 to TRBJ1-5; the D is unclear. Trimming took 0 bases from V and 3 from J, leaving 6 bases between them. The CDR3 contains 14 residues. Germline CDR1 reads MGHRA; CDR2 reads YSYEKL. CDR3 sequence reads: CASSQDSDNQPQHF. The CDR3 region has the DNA TGCGCCAGCAGCCAAGATTCAGACAATCAGCCCCAGCATTTT.

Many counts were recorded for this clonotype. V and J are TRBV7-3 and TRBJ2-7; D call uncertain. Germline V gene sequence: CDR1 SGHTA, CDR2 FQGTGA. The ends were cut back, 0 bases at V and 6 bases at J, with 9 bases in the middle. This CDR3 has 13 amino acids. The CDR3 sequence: CASSLTEGSEQYF. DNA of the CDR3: TGTGCCAGCAGCTTAACGGAAGGGTCCGAGCAGTACTTC.

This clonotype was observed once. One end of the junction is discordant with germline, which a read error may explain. The CDR3 sequence is CVSSLFLRATEYNEKLFF. CDR3 DNA: TGTGTCAGCAGCTTGTTTCTACGAGCCACAGAGTATAATGAAAAACTGTTTTTT. The V and J genes are TRBV5-6 and TRBJ1-4, with no clear D. Germline lookup yields CDR1 SGHDT and CDR2 YYEEEE. The CDR3 has 18 residues.

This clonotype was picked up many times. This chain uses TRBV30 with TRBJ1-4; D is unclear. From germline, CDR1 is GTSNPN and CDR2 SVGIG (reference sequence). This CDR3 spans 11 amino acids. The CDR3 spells CAWAANEKLFF. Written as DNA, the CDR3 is TGTGCTTGGGCAGCTAATGAAAAACTGTTTTTT. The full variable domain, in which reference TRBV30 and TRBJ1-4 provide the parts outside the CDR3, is SQTIHQWPATLVQPVGSPLSLECTVEGTSNPNLYWYRQAAGRGLQLLFYSVGIGQISSEVPQNLSASRPQDRQFILSSKKLLLSDSGFYLCAWAANEKLFFGSGTQLSVL.

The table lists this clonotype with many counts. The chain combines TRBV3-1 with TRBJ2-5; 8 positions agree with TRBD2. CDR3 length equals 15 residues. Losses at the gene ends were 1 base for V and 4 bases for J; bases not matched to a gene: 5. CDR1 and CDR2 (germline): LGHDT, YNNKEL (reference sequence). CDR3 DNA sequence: TGTGCCAGCAGCCAAGGGGCGGGAGGAGGAGAGACCCAGTACTTC. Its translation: CASSQGAGGGETQYF.

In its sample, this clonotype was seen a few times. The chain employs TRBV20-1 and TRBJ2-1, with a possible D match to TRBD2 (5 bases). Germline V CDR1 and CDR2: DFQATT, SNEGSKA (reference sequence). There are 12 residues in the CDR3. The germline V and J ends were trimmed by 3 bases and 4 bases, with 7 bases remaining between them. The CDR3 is CSARDLYNEQFF. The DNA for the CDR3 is TGCAGTGCTAGGGACTTGTACAATGAGCAGTTCTTC.

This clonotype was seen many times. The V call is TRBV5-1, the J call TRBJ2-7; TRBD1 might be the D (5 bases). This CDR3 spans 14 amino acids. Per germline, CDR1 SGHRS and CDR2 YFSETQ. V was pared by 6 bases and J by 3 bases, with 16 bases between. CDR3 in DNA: TGCGCCAGCACCGCTGACAGATTCGGCTACGAGCAGTACTTC. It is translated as CASTADRFGYEQYF.

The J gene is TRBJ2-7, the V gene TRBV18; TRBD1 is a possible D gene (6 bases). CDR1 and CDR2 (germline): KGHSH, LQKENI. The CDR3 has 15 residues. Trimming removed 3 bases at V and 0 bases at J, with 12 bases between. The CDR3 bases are TGTGCCAGCTCACCGAAACAGGGATCCTCCTACGAGCAGTACTTC. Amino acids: CASSPKQGSSYEQYF. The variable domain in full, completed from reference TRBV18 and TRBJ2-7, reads NAGVMQNPRHLVRRRGQEARLRCSPMKGHSHVYWYRQLPEEGLKFMVYLQKENIIDESGMPKERFSAEFPKEGPSILRIQQVVRGDSAAYFCASSPKQGSSYEQYFGPGTRLTVT.

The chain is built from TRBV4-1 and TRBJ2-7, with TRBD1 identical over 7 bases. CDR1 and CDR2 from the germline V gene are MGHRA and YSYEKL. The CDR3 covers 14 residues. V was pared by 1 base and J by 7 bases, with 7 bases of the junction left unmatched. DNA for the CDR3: TGCGCCAGCAGCCAAGTCGAGGGGGCGCGAGAGCAGTACTTC. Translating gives CASSQVEGAREQYF.

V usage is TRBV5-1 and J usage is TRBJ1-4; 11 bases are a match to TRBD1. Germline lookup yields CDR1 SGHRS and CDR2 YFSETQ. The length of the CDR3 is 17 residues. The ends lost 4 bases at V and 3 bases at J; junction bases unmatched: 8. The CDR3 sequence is CASSMNGQGASNEKLFF. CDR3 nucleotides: TGCGCCAGCAGCATGAACGGACAGGGGGCCTCTAATGAAAAACTGTTTTTT.

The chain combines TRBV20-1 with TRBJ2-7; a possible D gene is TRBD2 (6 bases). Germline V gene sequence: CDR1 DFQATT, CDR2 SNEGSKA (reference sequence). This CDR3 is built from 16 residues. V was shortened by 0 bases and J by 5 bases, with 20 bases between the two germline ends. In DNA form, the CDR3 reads TGCAGTGCTAGAGATCTAACAAGTCGGGAGCCTGACGAGCAGTACTTC. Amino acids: CSARDLTSREPDEQYF.

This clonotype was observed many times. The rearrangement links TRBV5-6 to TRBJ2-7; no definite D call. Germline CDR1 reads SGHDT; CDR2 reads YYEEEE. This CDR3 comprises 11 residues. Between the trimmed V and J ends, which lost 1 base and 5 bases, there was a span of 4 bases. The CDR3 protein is CASSLTDEQYF. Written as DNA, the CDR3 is TGTGCCAGCAGCTTGACCGACGAGCAGTACTTC.

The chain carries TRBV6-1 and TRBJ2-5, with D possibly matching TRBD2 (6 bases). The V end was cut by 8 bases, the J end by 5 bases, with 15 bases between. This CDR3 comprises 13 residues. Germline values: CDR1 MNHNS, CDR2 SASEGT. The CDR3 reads CASSTGGVETQYF. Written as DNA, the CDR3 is TGTGCCAGCTCAACCGGGGGTGTGGAGACCCAGTACTTC.

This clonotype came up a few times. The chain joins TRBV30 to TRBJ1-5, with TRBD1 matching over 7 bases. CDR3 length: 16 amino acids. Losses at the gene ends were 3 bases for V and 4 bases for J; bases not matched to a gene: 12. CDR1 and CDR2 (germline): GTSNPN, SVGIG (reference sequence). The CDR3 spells CAWSARGAGGNQPQHF. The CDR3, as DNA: TGTGCCTGGAGCGCACGAGGGGCAGGGGGGAATCAGCCCCAGCATTTT.

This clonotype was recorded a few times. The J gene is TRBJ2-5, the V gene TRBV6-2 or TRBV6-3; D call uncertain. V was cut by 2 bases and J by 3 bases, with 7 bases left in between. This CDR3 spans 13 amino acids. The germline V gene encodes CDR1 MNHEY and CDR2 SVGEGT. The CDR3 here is CASSYVTKETQYF. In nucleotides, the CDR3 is TGTGCCAGCAGTTACGTGACAAAAGAGACCCAGTACTTC.

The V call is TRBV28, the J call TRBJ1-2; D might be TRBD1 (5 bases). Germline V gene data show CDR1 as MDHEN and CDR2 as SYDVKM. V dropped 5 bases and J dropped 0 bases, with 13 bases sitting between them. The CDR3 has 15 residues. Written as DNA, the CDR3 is TGTGCCAGCAGTCCCCGGGACGGTTCTAACTATGGCTACACCTTC. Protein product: CASSPRDGSNYGYTF.

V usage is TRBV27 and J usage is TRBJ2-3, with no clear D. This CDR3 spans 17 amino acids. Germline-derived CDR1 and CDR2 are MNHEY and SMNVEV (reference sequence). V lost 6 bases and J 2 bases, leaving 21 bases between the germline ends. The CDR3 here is CASSQRRVSTDTDTQYF. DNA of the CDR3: TGTGCCAGCAGCCAAAGACGGGTTTCTACGGACACAGATACGCAGTATTTT.